These 30 T cell receptor beta chains share one sample of origin, sequenced in a study of cytomegalovirus exposure and HLA in healthy donors. It was with 60 Vbeta and 13 Jbeta primers that the PCR ran. Generated by immunoSEQ multiplex PCR, the TCRdb table keeps only in-frame clones and is missing some. The top ten clones hold 7.8% of a sample with around 67,000 clones, around 78% of them seen once. The sample taken for sequencing was PBMCs. All receptors come from a young man in good health and CMV-seropositive.

The chain combines TRBV7-6 with TRBJ2-6, with 9 bases that match TRBD1. Looked up from germline, CDR1 is SGHVS and CDR2 is FNYEAQ. V shed 9 bases, J shed 4 bases, and the junction held 13 bases outside the gene matches. This CDR3 is 17 amino acids long. CDR3 amino acids: CASTGGQGVQGANVLTF. The CDR3 region has the DNA TGTGCCAGTACGGGGGGACAGGGAGTGCAAGGGGCCAACGTCCTGACTTTC. The entire variable domain, with the rest obtained from reference TRBV7-6 and TRBJ2-6, is as follows: GAGVSQSPRYKVTKRGQDVALRCDPISGHVSLYWYRQALGQGPEFLTYFNYEAQQDKSGLPNDRFSAERPEGSISTLTIQRTEQRDSAMYRCASTGGQGVQGANVLTFGAGSRLTVL.

V is TRBV1 and J is TRBJ2-1; the table's D call of TRBD2 was not tested on the DNA. TRBV1 is a listed pseudogene. The CDR3 runs to 16 residues. CDR3 sequence: CTSSQEGREYYNEQFF. Written as DNA, the CDR3 is TGCACCAGCAGCCAAGAAGGCCGGGAGTACTACAATGAGCAGTTCTTC.

The V gene is TRBV30, the J gene TRBJ2-3; D call uncertain. Germline CDR1 and CDR2: GTSNPN and SVGIG (reference sequence). The CDR3 is 12 amino acids. V lost 0 bases and J 4 bases, leaving 5 bases between the germline ends. As DNA, the CDR3 is TGTGCCTGGAGTGTTGAGTCAGATACGCAGTATTTT. This translates into CAWSVESDTQYF.

The chain employs TRBV11-2 and TRBJ2-5; 10 bases agree with TRBD2. Germline V CDR1 and CDR2: SGHAT, FQNNGV. CDR3 length: 16 amino acids. Trimming at V came to 2 bases and at J to 5 bases, leaving 8 bases not matched to a gene. Here the CDR3 reads CASSLSSGGFLETQYF. The CDR3 region has the DNA TGTGCCAGCAGCTTAAGTAGCGGGGGGTTCTTGGAGACCCAGTACTTC.

V usage is TRBV30 and J usage is TRBJ1-1; D is undetermined. Between the trimmed V and J ends, which lost 0 bases and 10 bases, there was a span of 15 bases. The CDR3 extends over 13 amino acids. Germline CDR1 is GTSNPN and CDR2 is SVGIG (reference sequence). The DNA for the CDR3 is TGTGCCTGGAGTGTCGGGGAAACTGAAGGAGCTTTCTTT. Translating gives CAWSVGETEGAFF.

The CDR3 nucleotides read TGCGCCAGCAGCCAAGATCCGGGGACAGAGAACACTGAAGCTTTCTTT. Translation gives CASSQDPGTENTEAFF. The genes are TRBV4-1 and TRBJ1-1; TRBD1 matches at 7 bases. Germline V gives CDR1 MGHRA, CDR2 YSYEKL. V shed 0 bases, J shed 1 base, and the junction held 5 bases outside the gene matches. This CDR3 contains 16 residues.

The chain uses TRBV4-2 and TRBJ1-4; 7 bases map to TRBD1. V shed 0 bases, J shed 6 bases, and the junction held 4 bases outside the gene matches. The germline CDR1 and CDR2 sequences are LGHNA and YNFKEQ. This CDR3 has 15 residues. In DNA, the CDR3 is TGTGCCAGCAGCCAAGAGAGGGGGCAGTATGAAAAACTGTTTTTT. It translates to CASSQERGQYEKLFF.

CDR3 coding DNA: TGTGCCAGTAGTCCGAACTATGGCTACACCTTC. Translation gives CASSPNYGYTF. V gene TRBV19 combines with J gene TRBJ1-2; D remains unclear. This CDR3 contains 11 residues. V lost 5 bases, J lost 2 bases, and 3 bases lay in between. Germline V gene sequence: CDR1 LNHDA, CDR2 SQIVND (reference sequence). Drawing the rest from reference TRBV19 and TRBJ1-2, the complete variable domain is DGGITQSPKYLFRKEGQNVTLSCEQNLNHDAMYWYRQDPGQGLRLIYYSQIVNDFQKGDIAEGYSVSREKKESFPLTVTSAQKNPTAFYLCASSPNYGYTFGSGTRLTVV.

The chain recombines TRBV28 with TRBJ1-1; 12 bases are shared with TRBD1. V shed 6 bases and J 1 base; nucleotides not matched to a gene: 9. Germline CDR1 is MDHEN and CDR2 is SYDVKM. The CDR3 runs to 17 residues. The CDR3 spells CASRLPGQGAKNTEAFF. The DNA of the CDR3 is TGTGCCAGCAGGTTGCCGGGACAGGGGGCGAAGAACACTGAAGCTTTCTTT.

This clone is deemed large (0.1 to 1%). The chain has TRBV2 and TRBJ2-3; 10 bases are a match to TRBD1. Germline CDR1 SNHLY, CDR2 FYNNEI. CDR3 length equals 14 residues. J was trimmed by 4 bases and V by 7 bases; bases with no gene match: 5. The CDR3 DNA follows: TGTGCCAGCACCCGGGACAGGGGACCAGATACGCAGTATTTT. Its protein is CASTRDRGPDTQYF. Complete variable domain (other parts from reference TRBV2 and TRBJ2-3): EPEVTQTPSHQVTQMGQEVILRCVPISNHLYFYWYRQILGQKVEFLVSFYNNEISEKSEIFDDQFSVERPDGSNFTLKIRSTKLEDSAMYFCASTRDRGPDTQYFGPGTRLTVL.

The chain is built from TRBV2 and TRBJ2-1; 7 bases align to TRBD2. V was clipped by 7 bases and J by 0 bases; unmatched bases: 6. This CDR3 has 15 amino acids. Per the germline V gene, CDR1 is SNHLY and CDR2 is FYNNEI. The CDR3 DNA follows: TGTGCCAGCAACCCTAGCGGTAGCTCCTACAATGAGCAGTTCTTC. This gives the protein CASNPSGSSYNEQFF. Together with reference TRBV2 and TRBJ2-1, the CDR3 gives the full variable domain: EPEVTQTPSHQVTQMGQEVILRCVPISNHLYFYWYRQILGQKVEFLVSFYNNEISEKSEIFDDQFSVERPDGSNFTLKIRSTKLEDSAMYFCASNPSGSSYNEQFFGPGTRLTVL.

This rearrangement joins TRBV27 to TRBJ2-7, with D perhaps TRBD1 (7 bases). Germline assignment: CDR1 MNHEY and CDR2 SMNVEV (reference sequence). This CDR3 region has 13 residues. With 2 bases removed from V and 5 bases from J, the gap between germline ends came to 10 bases. CDR3 DNA sequence: TGTGCCAGCAGTTTAGGAGGGGGCGACGAGCAGTACTTC. This encodes CASSLGGGDEQYF.

The chain has TRBV6-4 and TRBJ2-2, with D hard to call. V lost 0 bases, J lost 0 bases, and 8 bases lay in between. The germline V gene has CDR1 MRHNA and CDR2 SNTAGT. The CDR3 consists of 16 residues. CDR3 coding DNA: TGTGCCAGCAGTGACTCTGAGGATACGAACACCGGGGAGCTGTTTTTT. Protein: CASSDSEDTNTGELFF.

The V call is TRBV19, the J call TRBJ2-5; D remains unclear. The CDR3 length is 13 residues. The germline V gene has CDR1 LNHDA and CDR2 SQIVND (reference sequence). Trimming shortened V by 1 base and J by 4 bases, and 7 bases separated the two germline ends. The CDR3 sequence is CASSIVLAETQYF. The CDR3 region has the DNA TGTGCCAGTAGTATAGTCCTGGCAGAGACCCAGTACTTC.

V usage is TRBV28 and J usage is TRBJ1-1; TRBD1 matches at 7 bases. Germline CDR1 and CDR2: MDHEN and SYDVKM. The V gene end was trimmed by 6 bases and the J gene end by 0 bases; junction bases not matched to a gene: 10. The CDR3 consists of 16 residues. CDR3 DNA: TGTGCCAGCAGATCCCCGCCCGGACAGGTGAACACTGAAGCTTTCTTT. Its translation is CASRSPPGQVNTEAFF. Complete variable domain (other parts from reference TRBV28 and TRBJ1-1): DVKVTQSSRYLVKRTGEKVFLECVQDMDHENMFWYRQDPGLGLRLIYFSYDVKMKEKGDIPEGYSVSREKKERFSLILESASTNQTSMYLCASRSPPGQVNTEAFFGQGTRLTVV.

V gene TRBV30 combines with J gene TRBJ1-1; D is undetermined. Trimming took off 0 bases at V and 8 bases at J, with 7 bases between the two ends. Germline loops: CDR1 GTSNPN, CDR2 SVGIG (reference sequence). The CDR3 is made up of 11 amino acids. The CDR3 spells CAWSVAMEAFF. CDR3 DNA: TGTGCCTGGAGTGTGGCCATGGAAGCTTTCTTT.

This clone was observed a handful of times. The chain combines TRBV30 with TRBJ2-7, with 7 bases matching TRBD1. V was pared by 4 bases and J by 2 bases, with 8 bases of the junction left unmatched. Germline V CDR1 and CDR2: GTSNPN, SVGIG (reference sequence). The CDR3 sequence is 14 residues long. CDR3 coding DNA: TGTGCCTGGACCGAACGGGGACAGCCCTACGAGCAGTACTTC. This encodes CAWTERGQPYEQYF.

The rearrangement uses TRBV11-3 and TRBJ2-3, with D tentatively TRBD1 (7 bases). Trimming removed 4 bases from V and 3 bases from J, with 14 bases in between. The germline CDR1 and CDR2 sequences are SGHNT and YENEEA. This CDR3 spans 15 amino acids. This chain's CDR3 is CASSCRTGGTDTQYF. The DNA of the CDR3 is TGTGCCAGCAGCTGCCGGACAGGAGGGACAGATACGCAGTATTTT.

The gene calls are TRBV30 and TRBJ1-4, with D uncertain. CDR3 length equals 13 residues. CDR1 is GTSNPN and CDR2 is SVGIG in the germline V gene (reference sequence). Trimming cost V 2 bases and J 0 bases, with 4 bases left between them. CDR3 residues: CAWSRTTNEKLFF. CDR3 nucleotides: TGTGCCTGGAGTCGTACAACTAATGAAAAACTGTTTTTT. The whole variable domain, remainder taken from reference TRBV30 and TRBJ1-4, is SQTIHQWPATLVQPVGSPLSLECTVEGTSNPNLYWYRQAAGRGLQLLFYSVGIGQISSEVPQNLSASRPQDRQFILSSKKLLLSDSGFYLCAWSRTTNEKLFFGSGTQLSVL.

In its sample, this clone was seen once. The J gene is TRBJ1-1, the V gene TRBV7-9, with D possibly being TRBD1 (5 bases). This CDR3 comprises 15 residues. V lost 1 base and J lost 1, with 10 bases in between. Germline V CDR1 and CDR2: SEHNR, FQNEAQ (reference sequence). The DNA for the CDR3 is TGTGCCAGCAGCTTAGGGACATCCGAGAACACTGAAGCTTTCTTT. It codes for CASSLGTSENTEAFF.

This clone was observed a single time. The chain has TRBV7-2 and TRBJ2-2, with 7 bases aligning to TRBD2. Germline trimming cut 4 bases from V and 4 bases from J; bases unmatched to any gene: 9. This CDR3 contains 16 residues. The germline V gene has CDR1 SGHTA and CDR2 FQGNSA. The CDR3 spells CASSSLWDYATGELFF. The CDR3 region has the DNA TGTGCCAGCAGCTCATTATGGGACTATGCCACCGGGGAGCTGTTTTTT.

Only one count was recorded for this clone. The gene calls are TRBV5-6 and TRBJ1-6; D remains unclear. From germline, CDR1 is SGHDT and CDR2 YYEEEE. The length of the CDR3 is 14 residues. V was shortened by 0 bases and J by 7 bases, with 8 bases between the two germline ends. The CDR3 here is CASSLGGGNSPLHF. For the CDR3, the DNA is TGTGCCAGCAGCTTGGGAGGCGGGAATTCACCCCTCCACTTT.

This clone was counted a few times. CDR3 DNA sequence: TGTGCCAGCAGTGAGGGACTAGCGGGGGCCCGGGGAGAGCAGTACTTC. This sequence encodes CASSEGLAGARGEQYF. The chain combines TRBV25-1 with TRBJ2-7; 14 bases agree with TRBD2. The CDR3 sequence is 16 residues long. After removal of 3 bases from V and 7 bases from J, the junction contained 8 bases not matched to a gene. Germline CDR1 and CDR2: MGHDK and SYGVNS.

The rearrangement joins TRBV5-1 to TRBJ1-5; D gene uncertain. Germline CDR1 reads SGHRS; CDR2 reads YFSETQ. V was pared by 5 bases and J by 4 bases, with 10 bases between. CDR3 size: 13 residues. The CDR3 nucleotides are TGCGCCAGCAGTCCAGGTCTAAATCAGCCCCAGCATTTT. Translating gives CASSPGLNQPQHF.

The genes are TRBV7-2 and TRBJ2-3; 7 bases match TRBD2. Unmatched junction bases numbered 7, after V lost 5 bases and J lost 2 bases. This CDR3 spans 15 amino acids. Germline V gene sequence: CDR1 SGHTA, CDR2 FQGNSA. The CDR3 DNA sequence: TGTGCCAGCAGCAGGAGCGGGGAATTCACAGATACGCAGTATTTT. It encodes CASSRSGEFTDTQYF.

The V call is TRBV30, the J call TRBJ1-2; TRBD1 might be the D (5 bases). Germline V gene data show CDR1 as GTSNPN and CDR2 as SVGIG (reference sequence). The CDR3 covers 12 residues. Trimming pared 3 bases from V and 4 bases from J, leaving 9 bases between. The CDR3 sequence: CAWSTGRYGYTF. The CDR3 DNA reads TGTGCCTGGAGCACAGGCCGCTATGGCTACACCTTC.

V usage is TRBV30 and J usage is TRBJ1-3; D uncertain. V was trimmed by 5 bases and J by 0 bases, leaving 5 bases between them. The CDR3 sequence is 12 residues long. Looked up from germline, CDR1 is GTSNPN and CDR2 is SVGIG (reference sequence). The CDR3 DNA reads as TGTGCCTGGGATAGCTCTGGAAACACCATATATTTT. Protein: CAWDSSGNTIYF.

The rearrangement links TRBV6-1 to TRBJ2-1; weak D call: TRBD2 (6 bases). CDR1 is MNHNS, CDR2 SASEGT, per germline. CDR3 length: 11 residues. V shed 6 bases and J shed 10 bases, with 10 bases lying between them. The CDR3 nucleotides read TGTGCCAGCAGGGGACTGCGGGAGCAGTTCTTC. This codes for CASRGLREQFF.

V usage is TRBV19 and J usage is TRBJ1-4; 7 bases align to TRBD1. Germline V gene sequence: CDR1 LNHDA, CDR2 SQIVND (reference sequence). V shed 7 bases and J 8 bases; nucleotides not matched to a gene: 7. The CDR3 is 13 amino acids. The CDR3 spells CASTSGGREKLFF. CDR3 nucleotide sequence: TGTGCCAGTACCTCAGGGGGACGAGAAAAACTGTTTTTT.

J is TRBJ1-5 and V is TRBV6-5; D might be TRBD1 (6 bases). Germline CDR1 reads MNHEY; CDR2 reads SVGAGI. CDR3 size: 13 residues. V lost 6 bases and J lost 7, with 13 bases in between. The CDR3 spells CASRGGAEQPQHF. CDR3 DNA: TGTGCCAGCAGGGGGGGGGCTGAACAGCCCCAGCATTTT.